The 26 T cell receptor beta chains in this list originate from one sample, sequenced in a study of T cell repertoires in cytomegalovirus infection. One entry per CDR3 protein, called by TCRdb with MiXCR from the reads. Of tens of thousands of distinct CDR3 sequences in the sample, about a fifth were seen once. Their cognate antigens are unknown. The sample consisted of CD8+ T cells from cultured PBMCs, taken from culture after CMV antigen stimulation. These receptors all stem from a human donor in good health (CMV status not recorded). Some clones in this sample may be carry-over from other donors' samples.

This rearrangement joins TRBV12-3 or TRBV12-4 to TRBJ2-7; weak D call: TRBD2 (6 bases). The V end lost 3 bases, the J end lost 2 bases, and 14 bases lay between the germline ends. The length of the CDR3 is 15 residues. The CDR3 protein is CASSFRDFAAYEQYF. The CDR3 region has the DNA TGTGCCAGCAGTTTCAGGGACTTCGCGGCCTACGAGCAGTACTTC.

This clonotype was picked up a small number of times. The chain employs TRBV12-3 or TRBV12-4 and TRBJ1-1; D ambiguous. This CDR3 region has 11 residues. Trimming shortened V by 4 bases and J by 8 bases, and 8 bases separated the two germline ends. Here the CDR3 DNA reads TGTGCCAGCAGTTACGGCAGAGAAGCTTTCTTT. Translation: CASSYGREAFF.

This clonotype came up a few times. The chain combines TRBV19 with TRBJ1-2; D uncertain. The CDR3 sequence is 16 residues long. Looked up from germline, CDR1 is LNHDA and CDR2 is SQIVND (reference sequence). V was trimmed by 6 bases and J by 2 bases, leaving 19 bases between them. The CDR3 is CASRAYRNNLNYGYTF. The CDR3 bases are TGTGCCAGTAGGGCGTACCGAAACAACCTGAACTATGGCTACACCTTC.

In its sample, this clonotype was seen many times. J is TRBJ2-3 and V is TRBV7-9; D is perhaps TRBD2 (5 bases). Germline V lookup: CDR1 SEHNR, CDR2 FQNEAQ (reference sequence). V lost 6 bases, J lost 2 bases, and 12 bases lay in between. This CDR3 has 14 residues. The CDR3 DNA reads TGTGCCAGCAGGGCGAGGGCCACCACAGATACGCAGTATTTT. Protein: CASRARATTDTQYF.

The rearrangement uses TRBV6-2 or TRBV6-3 and TRBJ2-7; TRBD2 matches 8 bases. CDR1 is MNHEY, CDR2 SVGEGT, per germline. V dropped 0 bases and J dropped 2; count of bases not matched to a gene: 6. This CDR3 has 16 residues. The DNA of the CDR3 is TGTGCCAGCAGTTACTCGCGGGAGGAAGGAGCCTACGAGCAGTACTTC. Its protein product is CASSYSREEGAYEQYF.

Regarding this clonotype: A much larger clone is a single base away; this may be a read error. This chain connects TRBV6-8 to TRBJ1-2, with D hard to call. The CDR3 is 13 amino acids. Germline CDR1 is MNHGY and CDR2 is SAAAGT. The V and J ends lost 4 bases and 3 bases respectively, with 9 bases between them. The CDR3 region is CASSSSGYYGYTF. In nucleotides, the CDR3 is TGTGCCAGCAGTTCCTCAGGCTACTATGGCTACACCTTC.

The rearrangement links TRBV12-3 or TRBV12-4 to TRBJ1-5, with D perhaps TRBD1 (5 bases). The CDR3 spans 15 residues. V was pared by 5 bases and J by 2 bases, with 13 bases between. CDR3 residues: CASSPRGLGNQPQHF. For the CDR3, the DNA is TGTGCCAGCAGTCCCCGGGGACTAGGCAATCAGCCCCAGCATTTT.

The CDR3 loop is CASSLDPPLDTEAFF. CDR3 nucleotides: TGTGCCAGCAGCTTAGATCCCCCGTTGGACACTGAAGCTTTCTTT. The chain carries TRBV7-2 and TRBJ1-1; D call uncertain. The germline CDR1 and CDR2 sequences are SGHTA and FQGNSA. The V end lost 1 base, the J end lost 3 bases, and 12 bases lay between the germline ends. The length of the CDR3 is 15 residues.

This clonotype was counted at least ten times. The chain recombines TRBV7-4 with TRBJ1-5, with D perhaps matching TRBD1 (5 bases). Trimming took off 6 bases at V and 0 bases at J, with 21 bases between the two ends. Germline CDR1 reads SGHVT; CDR2 reads SQSDAQ. This CDR3 region has 18 residues. CDR3 protein: CASRTAGYLGVSNQPQHF. CDR3 coding DNA: TGTGCCAGCAGAACCGCGGGGTACCTGGGGGTTAGCAATCAGCCCCAGCATTTT.

This clonotype was picked up a small number of times. The CDR3: CASSFGRDYDEQYF. The CDR3 DNA reads TGTGCCAGCAGCTTCGGACGGGACTACGACGAGCAGTACTTC. The chain carries TRBV7-8 and TRBJ2-7, with 7 bases fitting TRBD2. The V gene end was trimmed by 3 bases and the J gene end by 5 bases; junction bases not matched to a gene: 7. Germline CDR1 SGHVS, CDR2 FQNEAQ. The CDR3 runs to 14 residues.

This clonotype came up many times. This chain joins TRBV6-1 and TRBJ2-7; 7 nucleotides agree with TRBD1. V lost 6 bases and J lost 6; bases outside the gene matches: 5. From germline, CDR1 is MNHNS and CDR2 SASEGT. CDR3 length: 12 residues. The CDR3, as DNA: TGTGCCAGCAGAGCGACAGGGCTCGAGCAGTACTTC. It encodes CASRATGLEQYF.

V usage is TRBV2 and J usage is TRBJ2-1; D remains unclear. The CDR3 totals 15 residues. Between the trimmed V and J ends, which lost 3 bases and 2 bases, there was a span of 11 bases. Germline V lookup: CDR1 SNHLY, CDR2 FYNNEI. CDR3 sequence reads: CASSDPGSTYNEQFF. CDR3 DNA sequence: TGTGCCAGCAGTGATCCAGGTTCAACCTACAATGAGCAGTTCTTC.

V and J are TRBV4-2 and TRBJ1-4; possibly TRBD1 for D (5 bases). The V end was cut by 0 bases, the J end by 7 bases, with 15 bases between. The CDR3 totals 16 residues. Germline V gene sequence: CDR1 LGHNA, CDR2 YNFKEQ. CDR3 sequence reads: CASSQDGGGGVEKLFF. CDR3 DNA sequence: TGTGCCAGCAGCCAAGATGGGGGGGGTGGGGTTGAAAAACTGTTTTTT.

This clonotype was recorded a few times. V and J are TRBV4-2 and TRBJ2-1; D remains unclear. The V gene's germline CDR1 is LGHNA and CDR2 YNFKEQ. Trimming pared 1 base from V and 4 bases from J, leaving 5 bases between. There are 13 residues in the CDR3. As DNA, the CDR3 is TGTGCCAGCAGCCAAGGGTCTTACAATGAGCAGTTCTTC. Translated: CASSQGSYNEQFF.

Many counts were recorded for this clonotype. The J gene is TRBJ2-7, the V gene TRBV7-9; D is unresolved. V was clipped by 4 bases and J by 5 bases, with 18 bases between them. Germline V gene lookup returns CDR1 SEHNR and CDR2 FQNEAQ (reference sequence). CDR3 length equals 15 residues. The CDR3 DNA follows: TGTGCCAGCAGCTCCCTCGGTTTAGTTTCCCACGAGCAGTACTTC. It encodes CASSSLGLVSHEQYF.

This clonotype showed up just a few times. The CDR3 loop reads CASSLGIPEAFF. DNA for the CDR3: TGTGCCAGCAGTTTAGGGATTCCTGAAGCTTTCTTT. The chain carries TRBV12-3 or TRBV12-4 and TRBJ1-1, with D unresolved. CDR3 length equals 12 residues. V was cut by 1 base and J by 6 bases, with 6 bases left in between.

The rearrangement links TRBV7-8 to TRBJ1-1; D may be TRBD1 (5 bases). Trimming removed 9 bases from V and 8 bases from J, with 13 bases in between. This CDR3 is 11 amino acids long. The germline V gene encodes CDR1 SGHVS and CDR2 FQNEAQ. The CDR3 DNA reads TGTGCCAGTAGGGGTTCTCGGGAAGCTTTCTTT. Protein: CASRGSREAFF.

The chain links TRBV7-6 to TRBJ2-7; TRBD2 is a possible D gene (6 bases). Per the germline V gene, CDR1 is SGHVS and CDR2 is FNYEAQ. The V end was cut by 0 bases, the J end by 4 bases, with 7 bases between. The CDR3 spans 13 residues. This CDR3 is CASSLAEGYEQYF. CDR3 sequence (DNA): TGTGCCAGCAGCTTAGCGGAGGGTTACGAGCAGTACTTC.

This clonotype was picked up a small number of times. The chain uses TRBV7-8 and TRBJ1-5; tentative D call: TRBD1 (6 bases). This CDR3 comprises 19 residues. V was cut by 1 base and J by 4 bases, with 23 bases left in between. Germline lookup yields CDR1 SGHVS and CDR2 FQNEAQ. CDR3 nucleotides: TGTGCCAGCAGCTTAGACCCCATCAGCGACAGGTCCCCAAATCAGCCCCAGCATTTT. Protein sequence: CASSLDPISDRSPNQPQHF.

This clonotype has a handful of counts. The chain couples TRBV7-6 to TRBJ2-7; tentatively, D is TRBD1 (7 bases). This CDR3 has 14 amino acids. V shed 3 bases and J shed 2 bases, with 11 bases lying between them. The germline V gene encodes CDR1 SGHVS and CDR2 FNYEAQ. For the CDR3, the DNA is TGTGCCAGCAGCTTCAGGGGGAGGACCTACGAGCAGTACTTC. Protein sequence: CASSFRGRTYEQYF.

The CDR3 DNA reads TGTGCCAGCAGTTTTAGCGGGAGCGGCGGTGAGCAGTTCTTC. This translates into CASSFSGSGGEQFF. V gene TRBV12-3 or TRBV12-4 combines with J gene TRBJ2-1, with TRBD2 identical over 9 bases. The J segment lost 9 bases and the V segment lost 3 bases, leaving 6 bases of the junction unmatched. This CDR3 has 14 amino acids.

This clonotype was recorded many times. The gene calls are TRBV6-2 or TRBV6-3 and TRBJ2-7; 8 bases line up with TRBD2. The germline gives CDR1 MNHEY, CDR2 SVGEGT. The CDR3 is made up of 17 amino acids. Losses at the gene ends were 2 bases for V and 4 bases for J; bases not matched to a gene: 13. The CDR3 DNA sequence: TGTGCCAGCAGTTACGTGGCATGGAGCGGGAGTCTTTACGAGCAGTACTTC. Translation gives CASSYVAWSGSLYEQYF.

In its sample, this clonotype was seen a few times. The chain has TRBV12-3 or TRBV12-4 and TRBJ2-2, with TRBD1 matching over 12 bases. The CDR3 loop spans 16 amino acids. V dropped 5 bases and J dropped 6; count of bases not matched to a gene: 7. The DNA of the CDR3 is TGTGCCAGCAGTATGTGGGACAGGGGGCTCGCCGGGGAGCTGTTTTTT. This translates into CASSMWDRGLAGELFF.

This clonotype was counted a few times. The rearrangement links TRBV9 to TRBJ1-2, with 10 bases matching TRBD1. J lost 4 bases, V lost 0 bases, and 6 bases had no gene match. The CDR3 length is 16 residues. The germline gives CDR1 SGDLS, CDR2 YYNGEE. In DNA, the CDR3 is TGTGCCAGCAGCGTAGGGGACAGGGGCAAATTCTATGGCTACACCTTC. It translates to CASSVGDRGKFYGYTF.

This clonotype occurred a few times. This sequence joins TRBV28 and TRBJ1-5; 7 bases fit TRBD1. The length of the CDR3 is 15 residues. Per germline, CDR1 MDHEN and CDR2 SYDVKM. V shed 6 bases and J 2 bases; nucleotides not matched to a gene: 7. The CDR3 loop reads CASRITGEGNQPQHF. The CDR3 DNA reads TGTGCCAGCAGGATCACAGGGGAAGGCAATCAGCCCCAGCATTTT.

This clonotype was found a few times. The rearrangement joins TRBV7-2 to TRBJ2-4; perhaps TRBD2 as D (5 bases). The CDR3 is made up of 15 amino acids. The germline V gene has CDR1 SGHTA and CDR2 FQGNSA. V lost 5 bases, J lost 3 bases, and 14 bases lay in between. The CDR3 sequence is CASSPGSFLKNIQYF. CDR3 nucleotides: TGTGCCAGCAGCCCGGGATCCTTTCTCAAAAACATTCAGTACTTC.